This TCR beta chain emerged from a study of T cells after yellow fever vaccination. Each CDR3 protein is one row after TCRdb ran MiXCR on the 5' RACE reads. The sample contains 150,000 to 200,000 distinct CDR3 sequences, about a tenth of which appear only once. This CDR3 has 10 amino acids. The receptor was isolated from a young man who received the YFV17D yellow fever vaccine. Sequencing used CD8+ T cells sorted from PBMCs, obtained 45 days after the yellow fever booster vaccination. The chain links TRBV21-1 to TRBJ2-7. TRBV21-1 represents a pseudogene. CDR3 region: CATTGYEQYF. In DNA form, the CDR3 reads TGTGCCACTACCGGTTACGAGCAGTACTTC.